This TCR beta chain was profiled in a study of blood T cell repertoires in COVID-19. Study-wide context: T cells, B-cell-depleted T cells, or PBMCs supplied cDNA or gDNA.

J was trimmed by 4 bases and V by 1 base; bases with no gene match: 0. Germline CDR1 reads SGDLS; CDR2 reads YYNGEE. There are 14 residues in the CDR3. Repertoires were generated with immunoSEQ multiplex PCR, while TCRdb's copy carries only in-frame clones and drops some. The sample has fewer than 100,000 clones; 86% are singletons. V and J are TRBV9 and TRBJ2-2; 8 bases line up with TRBD2. Sample: peripheral blood. The sequence derives from a man aged 45-65 years with acute or convalescent COVID-19. In DNA form, the CDR3 reads TGTGCCAGCAGCGTACTAGCGGGCACCGGGGAGCTGTTTTTT. Translation: CASSVLAGTGELFF.